This T cell receptor beta chain is from a study of blood T cell repertoires in COVID-19. Overall study: T cells, B-cell-depleted T cells, or PBMCs provided the cDNA or gDNA that served as material.

The V end lost 2 bases, the J end lost 5 bases, and 12 bases lay between the germline ends. CDR1 SGHVS and CDR2 FQNEAQ come from the germline V gene. The CDR3 loop spans 14 amino acids. Measured with immunoSEQ multiplex PCR; TCRdb has only the in-frame clones, and not every one. The data show 46,000 or so clones, about 89% seen once. This rearrangement joins TRBV7-8 to TRBJ1-1; D is perhaps TRBD1 (6 bases). The receptor comes from a man in his sixties with active or convalescent COVID-19. Sequencing was carried out using peripheral blood. For the CDR3, the DNA is TGTGCCAGCAGCTTAATCTCAGGGGTGACTGAAGCTTTCTTT. Its translation is CASSLISGVTEAFF.